Here is one T cell receptor beta chain with its context. Its antigen is not yet known. Per-base qualities were not stored, and no clone one base away is much larger. This entry comes from a study of blood T cell repertoires in COVID-19 (dated by TCRdb to 2018 to 2021). Context from the whole study: The collaborator samples originated in the United States, Italy and Spain and spanned the acute and convalescent phases of COVID-19. The prospective study material was composed of cDNA or gDNA derived from T cells, B-cell-depleted T cells, or PBMCs. The dataset comprised deeply sampled blood TCRbeta repertoires from subjects exposed to, actively infected with, or recovered from COVID-19. A freely available public database, intended as a resource for researchers studying the immune response to SARS-CoV-2, is where the repertoires were released. The samples were drawn from the first 160 participants of the ongoing ImmuneRACE study and from 1,254 subjects provided by 6 global collaborators. Sample metadata almost always included a de-identified subject ID, COVID-19 status, age in years and sex. Where available, HLA class I and class II types were taken from metadata supplied by the sample provider and were not determined by assay-based typing.

Relative to germline, V is missing 4 bases and J is missing 4 bases, with 1 base of the junction outside any gene match. The germline V gene encodes CDR1 SGHVS and CDR2 FQNEAQ. Counted from cysteine to phenylalanine, this CDR3 has 14 amino acids. Just the 42-base CDR3 DNA is kept, in frame starting at base 1. TCRbeta CDR3 regions were amplified from genomic DNA by means of the immunoSEQ Assay, a bias-controlled multiplex PCR. The authors processed their data as follows. The number of nucleated cells in each sample was estimated from the amplification of reference gene primers within the assay. To quantify the absolute abundance of each unique TCRbeta CDR3 rearrangement, sequence reads were collapsed and filtered. Productive Simpson clonality was computed per sample as the square root of Simpson's diversity index over productive rearrangements. TCRdb retrieved this table from immuneACCESS and kept in-frame rearrangements only. Not all clones are present; in checked studies, unresolved V genes account for under half, and no reason is known for the remainder. V and J calls and clone size are copied from that table; D and trimming were computed from the DNA. In all, the sample holds 240,000 or so clones, and approximately 90% of those were seen once. The ten most abundant clones make up 0.87% of the sample.

Enrolling through a virtual design, the prospective study's participants ranged in age from about 18 to 100 years and lived across about two dozen United States geographic areas. Cohort assignment in the prospective study relied on participant-reported clinical history from a screening survey and a study questionnaire. A participant counted as exposed if, within 2 weeks of entering the study, that participant had been in contact with someone who had a PCR-confirmed or clinician-diagnosed COVID-19 case. Mobile phlebotomists in the prospective study collected whole blood, serum and a nasopharyngeal or oropharyngeal swab from every participant. Participants in the prospective study had the option to provide additional blood draws and questionnaires over a roughly 2-month period. Before DNA extraction, blood samples from the prospective study were shipped at room temperature or frozen. Here is what the overall study found, with its caveats: The amount of clinical and demographic metadata varied by source and participant and was provided uncurated.

This TCR was recovered from a man aged 50 or older who had been exposed to COVID-19. The specimen was PBMCs or T cells enriched from blood (not recorded which). The chain joins TRBV7-8 to TRBJ1-3, and TRBD1 aligns with 10 junction nucleotides. The CDR3 is CASSSDRGGNTIYF. The sequenced DNA: TGTGCCAGCAGCTCGGACAGGGGGGGAAACACCATATATTTT.